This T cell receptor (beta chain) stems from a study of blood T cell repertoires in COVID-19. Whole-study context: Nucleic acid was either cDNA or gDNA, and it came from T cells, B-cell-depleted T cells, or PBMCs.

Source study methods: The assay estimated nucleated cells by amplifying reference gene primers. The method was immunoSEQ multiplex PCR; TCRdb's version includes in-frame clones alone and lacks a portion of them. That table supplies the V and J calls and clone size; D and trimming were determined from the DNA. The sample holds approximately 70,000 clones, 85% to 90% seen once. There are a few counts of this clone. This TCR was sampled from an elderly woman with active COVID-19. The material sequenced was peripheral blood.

The CDR3 coding sequence is TGTGCCAGTAGTATCAGTTTCGGGAGCGGGGGGGGCACAGATACGCAGTATTTT. Protein: CASSISFGSGGGTDTQYF. The chain joins TRBV19 to TRBJ2-3; 10 nucleotides line up with TRBD2. The length of the CDR3 is 18 residues. Per germline, CDR1 LNHDA and CDR2 SQIVND (reference sequence). V shed 3 bases, J shed 1 base, and the junction held 10 bases outside the gene matches.